One TCR beta chain is described in this entry. No antigen is known for it. The CDR3 is 15 amino acids. J gave up 6 bases and V 1 base, and 5 bases lay outside the gene matches. The germline gives CDR1 MDHEN, CDR2 SYDVKM. Amplification used 60 Vbeta primers and 13 Jbeta primers. Generated by immunoSEQ multiplex PCR, the TCRdb table keeps only in-frame clones and is missing some. Among approximately 68,000 clones, roughly four fifths were seen once, and the ten largest hold roughly 7.4%. This entry comes from a study of cytomegalovirus exposure and HLA in healthy donors. Findings and limits, study-wide: With later analysis, a missense DCLRE1C variant became linked to TCR beta V- and J-gene trimming. Usually a TCR sequence was rare, but some public TCRs were found in many donors. A reported reduction in N-insertions relative to the roughly 700-donor mean was seen in an Asian-associated ancestry cluster in a later analysis. What was likely a sequencing artifact was a cluster of highly shared sequence variants.

The V gene is TRBV28, the J gene TRBJ2-3; 9 bases agree with TRBD1. What was sequenced was PBMCs. This receptor was obtained from a woman younger than 45 in good health and CMV-seropositive. The CDR3 loop reads CASSLFPGTGDTQYF. As DNA, the CDR3 is TGTGCCAGCAGTTTATTCCCCGGGACAGGGGATACGCAGTATTTT. The full variable domain, with the rest looked up from reference TRBV28 and TRBJ2-3, is DVKVTQSSRYLVKRTGEKVFLECVQDMDHENMFWYRQDPGLGLRLIYFSYDVKMKEKGDIPEGYSVSREKKERFSLILESASTNQTSMYLCASSLFPGTGDTQYFGPGTRLTVL.